Presented here are 32 T cell receptor beta chains from one specimen sequenced in a study of blood T cell repertoires in COVID-19. This table comes from immunoSEQ multiplex PCR, and its TCRdb copy is limited to in-frame clones, with some not included. The table has some 97,000 clones, approximately 81% seen once; the top ten hold 9.5% to 15%. The sequenced sample was peripheral blood. Receptor source: a human donor in a cohort sampled during active COVID-19.

The rearrangement uses TRBV5-1 and TRBJ1-4; 8 positions agree with TRBD1. CDR1 SGHRS and CDR2 YFSETQ come from the germline V gene. V shed 4 bases and J 7 bases; nucleotides not matched to a gene: 6. This CDR3 spans 14 amino acids. The CDR3 coding sequence is TGCGCCAGCAGCCAGGGGGCGATGGGTGAAAAACTGTTTTTT. This translates into CASSQGAMGEKLFF. Variable domain in full (rest from reference TRBV5-1 and TRBJ1-4): KAGVTQTPRYLIKTRGQQVTLSCSPISGHRSVSWYQQTPGQGLQFLFEYFSETQRNKGNFPGRFSGRQFSNSRSEMNVSTLELGDSALYLCASSQGAMGEKLFFGSGTQLSVL.

The chain has TRBV10-2 and TRBJ2-2; 11 bases are shared with TRBD2. Germline V gene data show CDR1 as WSHSY and CDR2 as SAAADI. V shed 3 bases, J shed 2 bases, and the junction held 5 bases outside the gene matches. The length of the CDR3 is 17 residues. The CDR3 region has the DNA TGCGCCAGCAGTGAAACTAGCGGGGGCCAAAACACCGGGGAGCTGTTTTTT. Translating gives CASSETSGGQNTGELFF.

The chain has TRBV7-2 and TRBJ2-1, with D possibly TRBD2 on 7 matching bases. V was pared by 5 bases and J by 4 bases, with 15 bases between. Germline V CDR1 and CDR2: SGHTA, FQGNSA. This CDR3 contains 15 residues. In DNA form, the CDR3 reads TGTGCCAGCAGCAAGGGGGGGATTACGTACAATGAGCAGTTCTTC. This codes for CASSKGGITYNEQFF.

The rearrangement links TRBV5-1 to TRBJ2-1; 9 nucleotides agree with TRBD2. Germline V gives CDR1 SGHRS, CDR2 YFSETQ. The CDR3 covers 16 residues. Losses at the gene ends were 3 bases for V and 0 bases for J; bases not matched to a gene: 4. The CDR3 region is CASSWPSGISYNEQFF. In nucleotides, the CDR3 is TGCGCCAGCAGCTGGCCTAGCGGGATCTCCTACAATGAGCAGTTCTTC. The full variable domain, in which reference TRBV5-1 and TRBJ2-1 provide the parts outside the CDR3, is KAGVTQTPRYLIKTRGQQVTLSCSPISGHRSVSWYQQTPGQGLQFLFEYFSETQRNKGNFPGRFSGRQFSNSRSEMNVSTLELGDSALYLCASSWPSGISYNEQFFGPGTRLTVL.

The rearrangement links TRBV9 to TRBJ1-4, with D hard to call. The CDR3 totals 13 residues. Germline loops: CDR1 SGDLS, CDR2 YYNGEE. Trimming pared 7 bases from V and 4 bases from J, leaving 11 bases between. The CDR3 spells CASAAANNEKLFF. In DNA form, the CDR3 reads TGTGCCAGCGCGGCAGCCAATAATGAAAAACTGTTTTTT.

This chain connects TRBV29-1 to TRBJ2-4, with D possibly being TRBD2 (5 bases). Germline CDR1 reads SQVTM; CDR2 reads ANQGSEA. The V end lost 7 bases, the J end lost 0 bases, and 13 bases lay between the germline ends. The CDR3 has 14 residues. CDR3 residues: CSARGRGAKNIQYF. CDR3 in DNA: TGCAGCGCCAGAGGGCGAGGAGCCAAAAACATTCAGTACTTC.

The chain joins TRBV6-6 to TRBJ2-5; 8 bases map to TRBD2. CDR1 is MNHNY and CDR2 is SVGAGI in the germline V gene (reference sequence). The CDR3 runs to 14 residues. Losses at the gene ends were 6 bases for V and 2 bases for J; bases not matched to a gene: 5. The CDR3 nucleotides read TGTGCCAGCAGCCTGACTAGCGTACAAGAGACCCAGTACTTC. This gives the protein CASSLTSVQETQYF.

V is TRBV19 and J is TRBJ1-2; D gene unclear. Germline-derived CDR1 and CDR2 are LNHDA and SQIVND (reference sequence). CDR3 length equals 13 residues. V lost 7 bases and J lost 4, with 13 bases in between. The CDR3 loop is CASNQKGVYGYTF. CDR3 sequence (DNA): TGTGCCAGTAATCAGAAAGGAGTCTATGGCTACACCTTC.

This clone was counted once. The chain joins TRBV18 to TRBJ2-4, with D tentatively TRBD2 (5 bases). Germline CDR1 is KGHSH and CDR2 is LQKENI. V lost 4 bases and J lost 0, with 13 bases in between. The CDR3 consists of 16 residues. CDR3: CASSLDSRLAKNIQYF. In DNA form, the CDR3 reads TGTGCCAGCTCACTGGACTCCCGTCTAGCCAAAAACATTCAGTACTTC.

This clone was found a few times. The rearrangement links TRBV25-1 to TRBJ2-7; maybe TRBD2 (6 bases). Germline loops: CDR1 MGHDK, CDR2 SYGVNS. CDR3 length: 13 residues. The V end was cut by 3 bases, the J end by 11 bases, with 17 bases between. The CDR3 nucleotides are TGTGCCAGCAGTGAGAGTCTGGCGGGACGGGAGTACTTC. Translation gives CASSESLAGREYF.

This chain joins TRBV18 and TRBJ2-1; the D gene is possibly TRBD1 (6 bases). CDR1 and CDR2 from the germline V gene are KGHSH and LQKENI. V lost 2 bases and J lost 0, with 14 bases in between. The CDR3 is 17 amino acids. The CDR3: CASSPNQGSSSYNEQFF. CDR3 DNA: TGTGCCAGCTCACCAAACCAGGGGTCGAGCTCCTACAATGAGCAGTTCTTC.

CDR3 DNA sequence: TGTGCCAGCAGCCTAACTACAGGGAGCTCTGGAAACACCATATATTTT. Its translation: CASSLTTGSSGNTIYF. This chain links TRBV2 with TRBJ1-3; D may be TRBD1 (6 bases). The CDR3 contains 16 residues. V was shortened by 6 bases and J by 0 bases, with 15 bases between the two germline ends. In germline, CDR1 is SNHLY, CDR2 FYNNEI. The full variable domain, in which reference TRBV2 and TRBJ1-3 provide the parts outside the CDR3, is EPEVTQTPSHQVTQMGQEVILRCVPISNHLYFYWYRQILGQKVEFLVSFYNNEISEKSEIFDDQFSVERPDGSNFTLKIRSTKLEDSAMYFCASSLTTGSSGNTIYFGEGSWLTVV.

This clone came up once. V is TRBV14 and J is TRBJ1-4; D is ambiguous. Germline V gene sequence: CDR1 SGHDN, CDR2 FVKESK. The V and J ends lost 2 bases and 1 base respectively, with 14 bases between them. The CDR3 spans 17 residues. CDR3 loop: CASSQPRVHETNEKLFF. CDR3 coding DNA: TGTGCCAGCAGCCAACCGAGGGTCCACGAAACTAATGAAAAACTGTTTTTT.

The chain recombines TRBV5-1 with TRBJ2-6; a weak D match, TRBD1 (6 bases). Per the germline V gene, CDR1 is SGHRS and CDR2 is YFSETQ. The CDR3 consists of 15 residues. Trimming removed 0 bases from V and 4 bases from J, with 8 bases in between. CDR3 in DNA: TGCGCCAGCAGCTTGGCAGGGGACGGGGCCAACGTCCTGACTTTC. Amino acids: CASSLAGDGANVLTF.

CDR3: CASSSMKGGRTIYF. The CDR3 DNA reads as TGTGCCAGCAGCAGCATGAAAGGGGGCAGGACCATATATTTT. The gene calls are TRBV7-9 and TRBJ1-3, with 7 positions matching TRBD1. This CDR3 spans 14 amino acids. With V trimmed by 5 bases and J by 10 bases, 11 bases remained unmatched. Germline V gene lookup returns CDR1 SEHNR and CDR2 FQNEAQ (reference sequence).

The chain couples TRBV4-1 to TRBJ2-3; D is possibly TRBD2 (6 bases). The CDR3 has 15 residues. V was cut by 5 bases and J by 3 bases, with 15 bases left in between. CDR1 is MGHRA and CDR2 is YSYEKL in the germline V gene. DNA of the CDR3: TGCGCCAGCAGCAGGGGAACTAGCACGACAGATACGCAGTATTTT. It translates to CASSRGTSTTDTQYF.

The chain employs TRBV27 and TRBJ2-7, with TRBD1 matching over 8 bases. The J segment lost 7 bases and the V segment lost 6 bases, leaving 8 bases of the junction unmatched. There are 13 residues in the CDR3. Germline loops: CDR1 MNHEY, CDR2 SMNVEV (reference sequence). As DNA, the CDR3 is TGTGCCAGCAGGTCGACAGGGGAGCGGGAGCAGTACTTC. Translated: CASRSTGEREQYF.

The CDR3 sequence is CASSLGGSNYGYTF. CDR3 nucleotide sequence: TGTGCCAGCAGCTTGGGCGGCAGTAACTATGGCTACACCTTC. This chain links TRBV5-4 with TRBJ1-2, with no clear D. Germline CDR1 SGHNT, CDR2 YYREEE (reference sequence). The germline V and J ends were trimmed by 0 bases and 1 base, with 7 bases remaining between them. The CDR3 consists of 14 residues.

The V gene is TRBV27, the J gene TRBJ1-2; 8 nucleotides align to TRBD1. Trimming removed 8 bases from V and 8 bases from J; junction bases left unmatched: 10. In germline, CDR1 is MNHEY, CDR2 SMNVEV (reference sequence). The CDR3 consists of 13 residues. Here the CDR3 reads CASGTTGGEGYTF. CDR3 DNA: TGTGCCAGCGGTACTACAGGGGGAGAAGGCTACACCTTC.

The V call is TRBV5-6, the J call TRBJ1-5; D gene ambiguous. The length of the CDR3 is 12 residues. Germline V CDR1 and CDR2: SGHDT, YYEEEE. Trimming stripped 0 bases from V and 7 bases from J, with 5 bases between. For the CDR3, the DNA is TGTGCCAGCAGCTTGGGACACCAGCCCCAGCATTTT. It specifies CASSLGHQPQHF.

The V gene is TRBV7-2, the J gene TRBJ2-7; D might be TRBD2 (5 bases). Germline V gene sequence: CDR1 SGHTA, CDR2 FQGNSA. The CDR3 runs 13 residues. Trimming stripped 2 bases from V and 3 bases from J, with 8 bases between. The CDR3 is CASSLQRSYEQYF. For the CDR3, the DNA is TGTGCCAGCAGCTTACAGCGGAGCTACGAGCAGTACTTC.

This chain uses TRBV7-2 with TRBJ2-3; D may be TRBD2 (6 bases). CDR3 length equals 12 residues. From germline, CDR1 is SGHTA and CDR2 FQGNSA. With 7 bases removed from V and 3 bases from J, the gap between germline ends came to 8 bases. As DNA, the CDR3 is TGTGCCAGCAATCTAGCGACAGATACGCAGTATTTT. Its translation: CASNLATDTQYF.

This clone was found a few times. The chain carries TRBV5-1 and TRBJ2-3; 8 positions match TRBD2. CDR3 length equals 17 residues. Germline CDR1 is SGHRS and CDR2 is YFSETQ. After removal of 0 bases from V and 3 bases from J, the junction contained 9 bases not matched to a gene. CDR3 amino acids: CASSLESGGRGTDTQYF. CDR3 DNA: TGCGCCAGCAGCTTGGAGAGCGGGGGCCGGGGGACAGATACGCAGTATTTT.

This chain connects TRBV5-1 to TRBJ1-1, with D possibly matching TRBD1 (5 bases). V lost 2 bases to trimming and J lost 9 bases, with 14 bases between them. This CDR3 comprises 13 residues. Per the germline V gene, CDR1 is SGHRS and CDR2 is YFSETQ. In DNA, the CDR3 is TGCGCCAGCAGCTTATTGTCTGGACATCAAGCTTTCTTT. It translates to CASSLLSGHQAFF.

The genes are TRBV5-6 and TRBJ2-5; maybe TRBD2 (7 bases). This CDR3 is 13 amino acids long. Trimming left V 5 bases short and J 5 bases short, with 13 bases between. CDR1 is SGHDT and CDR2 is YYEEEE in the germline V gene. Here the CDR3 DNA reads TGTGCCAGCAGATCGGGGGGCCGGGAGACCCAGTACTTC. Protein sequence: CASRSGGRETQYF.

The genes are TRBV19 and TRBJ1-1, with 7 bases aligning to TRBD1. The CDR3 is 14 residues long. Looked up from germline, CDR1 is LNHDA and CDR2 is SQIVND (reference sequence). V lost 6 bases, J lost 5 bases, and 9 bases stayed unmatched. This CDR3 is CASRSTGRNTEAFF. The CDR3 region has the DNA TGTGCCAGTAGGTCGACAGGGAGGAATACTGAAGCTTTCTTT.

The CDR3 nucleotides are TGTGCCAGCACTCGGGAGGCGGGAGTGCCAGATACGCAGTATTTT. Translating gives CASTREAGVPDTQYF. The chain links TRBV3-1 (or the pseudogene TRBV3-2) to TRBJ2-3; 7 positions match TRBD2. The CDR3 covers 15 residues. Germline lookup yields CDR1 LGHDT and CDR2 YNNKEL (reference sequence). The V gene end was trimmed by 7 bases and the J gene end by 4 bases; junction bases not matched to a gene: 11.

This clone was seen a few times. The V gene is TRBV11-2, the J gene TRBJ1-5; no firm D call. The CDR3 extends over 14 amino acids. The V end was cut by 0 bases, the J end by 6 bases, with 9 bases between. CDR1 is SGHAT, CDR2 FQNNGV, per germline. The CDR3 spells CASSLDGGIQPQHF. Written as DNA, the CDR3 is TGTGCCAGCAGCTTAGATGGAGGGATTCAGCCCCAGCATTTT.

The gene calls are TRBV12-3 or TRBV12-4 and TRBJ1-1, with D unresolved. V gave up 1 base and J gave up 0 bases, with 3 bases separating them. The CDR3 totals 13 residues. In DNA, the CDR3 is TGTGCCAGCAGTTTAGGGCTGAACACTGAAGCTTTCTTT. Encoded protein: CASSLGLNTEAFF.

V is TRBV10-2 and J is TRBJ1-2; no clear D. Germline loops: CDR1 WSHSY, CDR2 SAAADI. V lost 6 bases, J lost 8 bases, and 19 bases lay in between. This CDR3 region has 14 residues. The CDR3 DNA reads as TGCGCCAGCAGCCCCCCTATGAGAGGGAAGGGCTACACCTTC. Its translation: CASSPPMRGKGYTF.

This clone was counted a few times. The chain uses TRBV7-9 and TRBJ2-7; the match to TRBD1 covers 9 bases. Germline loops: CDR1 SEHNR, CDR2 FQNEAQ (reference sequence). This CDR3 is built from 14 residues. J gave up 1 base and V 5 bases, and 3 bases lay outside the gene matches. The chain's CDR3 is CASSTGTGSYEQYF. The CDR3 DNA reads TGTGCCAGCAGCACCGGGACAGGGTCCTACGAGCAGTACTTC.

The chain employs TRBV27 and TRBJ1-1; 8 bases align to TRBD1. V dropped 4 bases and J dropped 1; count of bases not matched to a gene: 2. Germline CDR1 and CDR2: MNHEY and SMNVEV (reference sequence). The CDR3 spans 14 residues. CDR3 amino acids: CASSSGGWNTEAFF. In DNA form, the CDR3 reads TGTGCCAGCAGTTCAGGGGGCTGGAACACTGAAGCTTTCTTT.